This TCR beta chain was identified during a study of OX40 agonist ivuxolimab in advanced cancers. With 5 bases removed from V and 0 bases from J, the gap between germline ends came to 14 bases. The CDR3 covers 16 residues. The V gene's germline CDR1 is SNHLY and CDR2 FYNNEI. Sequencing was performed with immunoSEQ multiplex PCR; in TCRdb, only in-frame clones are kept and a portion is missing. Of fewer than 12,000 clones listed, nearly 80% are singletons. Sequenced here: CD4+ or CD8+ T cells sorted from blood, sampled in a trial of the OX40 agonist ivuxolimab. The origin of this receptor is an adult with an advanced solid tumor such as melanoma, head and neck, liver or kidney cancer. The chain carries TRBV2 and TRBJ1-5; weak D call: TRBD1 (6 bases). The CDR3, as DNA: TGTGCCAGCAGTCCCGGCAGGGGATTTAGCAATCAGCCCCAGCATTTT. Its translation: CASSPGRGFSNQPQHF.